A single sample gave rise to the 25 T cell receptor beta chains below, sequenced in a study of blood T cell repertoires in COVID-19. Produced via immunoSEQ multiplex PCR; TCRdb's table is partial and in-frame only. The table includes 210,000 or so clones, about 83% detected once. The sequenced material came from peripheral blood. Every receptor here comes from a man aged 50-59 years with active or convalescent COVID-19.

This clone has only a few counts. V usage is TRBV28 and J usage is TRBJ1-1; 8 nucleotides align to TRBD1. There are 16 residues in the CDR3. Looked up from germline, CDR1 is MDHEN and CDR2 is SYDVKM. V dropped 8 bases and J dropped 4; count of bases not matched to a gene: 15. CDR3 in DNA: TGTGCCAGCGCCGGCGGGACAGGTTTTGAGGGCACTGAAGCTTTCTTT. It specifies CASAGGTGFEGTEAFF.

This clone was counted a single time. The chain carries TRBV5-1 and TRBJ2-1; weak D call: TRBD2 (6 bases). The germline CDR1 and CDR2 sequences are SGHRS and YFSETQ. The CDR3 loop spans 14 amino acids. The germline V and J ends were trimmed by 2 bases and 2 bases, with 8 bases remaining between them. CDR3 residues: CASSFAGTYNEQFF. CDR3 DNA sequence: TGCGCCAGCAGCTTTGCGGGGACCTACAATGAGCAGTTCTTC.

The CDR3 coding sequence is TGTGCCTGGAGTCCCCCGGACAGGACTGAAGCTTTCTTT. Amino acid sequence: CAWSPPDRTEAFF. The rearrangement uses TRBV30 and TRBJ1-1; TRBD1 aligns across 7 bases. In germline, CDR1 is GTSNPN, CDR2 SVGIG (reference sequence). The CDR3 runs to 13 residues. The trim removed 2 bases at V and 5 bases at J, leaving 5 bases unmatched.

The CDR3 here is CASSQDGMAGQPQHF. In DNA form, the CDR3 reads TGCGCCAGCAGCCAAGATGGAATGGCGGGTCAGCCCCAGCATTTT. The chain uses TRBV4-3 and TRBJ1-5; no definite D call. The CDR3 spans 15 residues. V was clipped by 0 bases and J by 6 bases, with 12 bases between them. The germline CDR1 and CDR2 sequences are LGHNA and YSLEER.

The genes are TRBV7-2 and TRBJ2-1, with 16 nucleotides matching TRBD2. This CDR3 is built from 22 residues. With 0 bases clipped from V and 4 bases from J, the junction kept 15 bases outside the gene matches. CDR1 and CDR2 from the germline V gene are SGHTA and FQGNSA. The CDR3 DNA sequence: TGTGCCAGCAGCTTAGCGTTAGCCTACGGGACTAGCGGGGGGGCTCGATACAATGAGCAGTTCTTC. Translating it yields CASSLALAYGTSGGARYNEQFF. Supplemented by reference TRBV7-2 and TRBJ2-1, the full variable domain reads GAGVSQSPSNKVTEKGKDVELRCDPISGHTALYWYRQSLGQGLEFLIYFQGNSAPDKSGLPSDRFSAERTGGSVSTLTIQRTQQEDSAVYLCASSLALAYGTSGGARYNEQFFGPGTRLTVL.

The chain is built from TRBV18 and TRBJ2-5; 7 nucleotides line up with TRBD2. From germline, CDR1 is KGHSH and CDR2 LQKENI. The CDR3 is made up of 16 amino acids. Unmatched junction bases numbered 11, after V lost 3 bases and J lost 4 bases. CDR3 nucleotide sequence: TGTGCCAGCTCACCCCCCCTCGCGGGGGTTGGAGAGACCCAGTACTTC. This sequence encodes CASSPPLAGVGETQYF. The variable domain in full, with the rest retrieved from reference TRBV18 and TRBJ2-5, is NAGVMQNPRHLVRRRGQEARLRCSPMKGHSHVYWYRQLPEEGLKFMVYLQKENIIDESGMPKERFSAEFPKEGPSILRIQQVVRGDSAAYFCASSPPLAGVGETQYFGPGTRLLVL.

CDR3 region: CASSYTQGGETQYF. The CDR3 DNA is TGTGCCAGCAGTTACACGCAGGGTGGAGAGACCCAGTACTTC. The chain is built from TRBV6-5 and TRBJ2-5; D may be TRBD1 (5 bases). V gave up 2 bases and J gave up 4 bases, with 11 bases separating them. Germline lookup yields CDR1 MNHEY and CDR2 SVGAGI. CDR3 size: 14 residues.

The chain couples TRBV9 to TRBJ1-2; possible D gene TRBD1, 5 bases. Deletions cut 4 bases from V and 1 base from J, with 20 bases between. The CDR3 length is 17 residues. Germline CDR1 reads SGDLS; CDR2 reads YYNGEE. CDR3 sequence: CASSYTAGNTFNYGYTF. CDR3 in DNA: TGTGCCAGCAGCTATACGGCAGGGAACACCTTTAACTATGGCTACACCTTC.

The V gene is TRBV3-1 (or the pseudogene TRBV3-2), the J gene TRBJ2-2, with 12 bases that match TRBD2. The germline V gene encodes CDR1 LGHDT and CDR2 YNNKEL (reference sequence). There are 15 residues in the CDR3. V dropped 1 base and J dropped 7; count of bases not matched to a gene: 1. CDR3 loop: CASSQGLAGVGELFF. The CDR3 DNA reads TGTGCCAGCAGCCAAGGACTAGCGGGAGTCGGGGAGCTGTTTTTT.

This chain joins TRBV28 and TRBJ1-2; TRBD1 is a possible D gene (6 bases). Trimming shortened V by 5 bases and J by 3 bases, and 13 bases separated the two germline ends. The CDR3 length is 14 residues. Germline V gives CDR1 MDHEN, CDR2 SYDVKM. In nucleotides, the CDR3 is TGTGCCAGCAGTCGGGACACGGTAGACTATGGCTACACCTTC. Protein sequence: CASSRDTVDYGYTF.

This chain joins TRBV24-1 and TRBJ2-3, with 13 positions matching TRBD2. The CDR3 spans 16 residues. Germline V CDR1 and CDR2: KGHDR, SFDVKD. V lost 4 bases, J lost 4 bases, and 4 bases stayed unmatched. The CDR3 reads CATSEPLAGGADTQYF. The CDR3 coding sequence is TGTGCCACCAGTGAGCCACTAGCGGGGGGGGCAGATACGCAGTATTTT.

The sample holds one count of this clone. The genes are TRBV27 and TRBJ1-1; weak D call: TRBD1 (6 bases). Germline V gene sequence: CDR1 MNHEY, CDR2 SMNVEV (reference sequence). This CDR3 comprises 13 residues. Trimming removed 10 bases at V and 4 bases at J, with 16 bases between. CDR3 protein: CATLDRMSTEAFF. CDR3 DNA: TGTGCCACCCTAGACAGGATGTCCACTGAAGCTTTCTTT.

About this clone: Other DNA sequences in the sample encode the same CDR3. The V gene is TRBV7-3, the J gene TRBJ2-3; 11 bases are shared with TRBD2. The CDR3 has 15 amino acids. V was pared by 5 bases and J by 0 bases, with 1 base of the junction left unmatched. Germline V gives CDR1 SGHTA, CDR2 FQGTGA. CDR3 amino acids: CASSLAGGSTDTQYF. Written as DNA, the CDR3 is TGTGCCAGCAGCCTAGCGGGAGGTAGCACAGATACGCAGTATTTT.

The genes are TRBV9 and TRBJ2-4; D may be TRBD1 (6 bases). The CDR3 is 15 amino acids. CDR1 and CDR2 (germline): SGDLS, YYNGEE. Trimming removed 2 bases at V and 6 bases at J, with 15 bases between. DNA of the CDR3: TGTGCCAGCAGCGTCAGCGGACAGAACCTAAACATTCAGTACTTC. Translation: CASSVSGQNLNIQYF.

This chain connects TRBV6-4 to TRBJ2-3, with 7 positions matching TRBD2. Germline loops: CDR1 MRHNA, CDR2 SNTAGT. The CDR3 consists of 15 residues. V lost 3 bases to trimming and J lost 3 bases; unmatched junction nucleotides: 6. This chain's CDR3 is CASSEGGGWTDTQYF. In DNA form, the CDR3 reads TGTGCCAGCAGTGAGGGGGGGGGATGGACAGATACGCAGTATTTT.

The chain employs TRBV14 and TRBJ1-2; D is unresolved. Trimming cost V 0 bases and J 8 bases, with 13 bases left between them. The germline CDR1 and CDR2 sequences are SGHDN and FVKESK. The CDR3 is made up of 14 amino acids. The CDR3 loop is CASSQDWASRGYTF. The CDR3 bases are TGTGCCAGCAGCCAAGACTGGGCGAGCAGAGGCTACACCTTC.

The chain is built from TRBV7-9 and TRBJ1-4, with 7 positions matching TRBD1. V lost 4 bases and J lost 12; bases outside the gene matches: 8. The CDR3 has 13 residues. Germline loops: CDR1 SEHNR, CDR2 FQNEAQ (reference sequence). DNA of the CDR3: TGTGCCAGCAGCTCGGGACAGAGGAGGGAACTGTTTTTT. It specifies CASSSGQRRELFF.

This chain connects TRBV9 to TRBJ1-1, with D perhaps matching TRBD1 (6 bases). CDR1 is SGDLS and CDR2 is YYNGEE in the germline V gene. This CDR3 is 15 amino acids long. Trimming shortened V by 0 bases and J by 1 base, and 10 bases separated the two germline ends. CDR3: CASSVALGANTEAFF. The CDR3 DNA reads as TGTGCCAGCAGCGTAGCTTTGGGGGCGAACACTGAAGCTTTCTTT.

The chain couples TRBV30 to TRBJ1-5; D is possibly TRBD1 (5 bases). The CDR3 has 13 residues. Trimming stripped 3 bases from V and 4 bases from J, with 10 bases between. Germline CDR1 and CDR2: GTSNPN and SVGIG (reference sequence). The CDR3 nucleotides read TGTGCCTGGAGCGCCGCAGGGAATCAGCCCCAGCATTTT. It specifies CAWSAAGNQPQHF.

This clone has only a few counts. The chain employs TRBV7-6 and TRBJ2-2; 7 bases line up with TRBD1. In germline, CDR1 is SGHVS, CDR2 FNYEAQ. The J segment lost 4 bases and the V segment lost 0 bases, leaving 2 bases of the junction unmatched. The CDR3 has 15 residues. CDR3 loop: CASSLARTGTGELFF. CDR3 coding DNA: TGTGCCAGCAGCTTAGCCCGGACAGGCACCGGGGAGCTGTTTTTT.

This sequence joins TRBV11-2 and TRBJ2-7, with TRBD1 matching over 12 bases. The V and J ends lost 7 bases and 6 bases, in that order; junction bases with no gene match: 7. Per germline, CDR1 SGHAT and CDR2 FQNNGV. The CDR3 contains 14 residues. The CDR3 loop reads CASNPGQGAVEQYF. The CDR3 bases are TGTGCCAGCAATCCGGGACAGGGGGCCGTCGAGCAGTACTTC.

This chain uses TRBV19 with TRBJ2-1; the match to TRBD2 covers 7 bases. Germline CDR1 is LNHDA and CDR2 is SQIVND (reference sequence). This CDR3 has 13 residues. V lost 4 bases, J lost 6 bases, and 3 bases stayed unmatched. The CDR3, as DNA: TGTGCCAGTAGTAAACTAGCGCTCAATGAGCAGTTCTTC. This encodes CASSKLALNEQFF.

The chain recombines TRBV12-3 or TRBV12-4 with TRBJ1-4; D remains ambiguous. The V gene lost 7 bases and the J gene lost 7 bases, with 13 bases spanning the gap. The CDR3 is 13 residues long. The CDR3 nucleotides are TGTGCCAGCACCGACCGGGGAATTGAAAAACTGTTTTTT. It codes for CASTDRGIEKLFF.

This clone was seen once. V usage is TRBV7-9 and J usage is TRBJ1-4; 10 nucleotides agree with TRBD1. Per germline, CDR1 SEHNR and CDR2 FQNEAQ (reference sequence). The CDR3 runs to 14 residues. With V trimmed by 7 bases and J by 8 bases, 7 bases remained unmatched. CDR3 loop: CASTGDRGLEKLFF. The CDR3 nucleotides read TGTGCCAGCACCGGGGACAGGGGTTTGGAAAAACTGTTTTTT.

The chain is built from TRBV20-1 and TRBJ2-5; 7 bases agree with TRBD2. The germline V gene encodes CDR1 DFQATT and CDR2 SNEGSKA (reference sequence). V dropped 3 bases and J dropped 3; count of bases not matched to a gene: 4. The CDR3 consists of 13 residues. In DNA form, the CDR3 reads TGCAGTGCTAGTCGGAGCGGGGAAGAGACCCAGTACTTC. It codes for CSASRSGEETQYF.